The T cell receptor (beta chain) under discussion was sequenced for a study of CD8+ T cells in alopecia areata. Findings of the study overall: Sequenced scalp T cells also include alphabeta T cells resident in normal skin.

A note on this clone: Its antigen is still unknown.

Investigators sorted PBMCs to obtain both CD4+ and CD8+ T cells. The CDR3 is 14 residues long. V lost 3 bases and J lost 6, with 10 bases in between. CDR1 SGHRS and CDR2 YFSETQ come from the germline V gene. It was cDNA, reverse transcribed from extracted RNA, that served as the sequencing template. Using immunoSEQ multiplex PCR, the repertoire was profiled, and TCRdb retains in-frame clones only, with some absent. The sample carries under 150,000 clones, about 50% recorded once. The sequencing input was NKG2D-low CD8+ T cells sorted from blood. The source of this sequence is a human donor with alopecia areata. This sequence joins TRBV5-1 and TRBJ1-6; D ambiguous. DNA for the CDR3: TGCGCCAGCAGCTCCGGGGAGGGTAATTCACCCCTCCACTTT. This sequence encodes CASSSGEGNSPLHF.